The 24 T cell receptor beta chains reported below all come from one sample, sequenced in a study of T cells in Graves' hyperthyroidism and ophthalmopathy. The source material, RNA transcripts, was used to amplify TCR beta CDR3 regions. Researchers ran a first-round RT-PCR on the TCR CDR3 using the HTBI primer set. TCRdb itself ran the multiplex PCR reads through MiXCR, one entry per CDR3 protein. The sample has 650,000 to 850,000 distinct CDR3 sequences, approximately 19% seen once. Sequencing was done on a sample of blood. The receptors originated from a woman aged 45-65 years with Graves' hyperthyroidism that later progressed to Graves' ophthalmopathy.

This clonotype has a count of ten or more. The rearrangement uses TRBV5-1 and TRBJ2-7; perhaps TRBD1 as D (6 bases). V lost 4 bases and J 3 bases, leaving 14 bases between the germline ends. The CDR3 totals 14 residues. Looked up from germline, CDR1 is SGHRS and CDR2 is YFSETQ. The CDR3 here is CASSHDRLGYEQYF. As DNA, the CDR3 is TGCGCCAGCAGCCACGACAGGCTTGGCTACGAGCAGTACTTC.

The chain carries TRBV6-1 and TRBJ1-2; D unresolved. Looked up from germline, CDR1 is MNHNS and CDR2 is SASEGT. The CDR3 loop spans 14 amino acids. V shed 5 bases and J shed 2 bases, with 12 bases lying between them. The CDR3 sequence: CASSRRRQNYGYTF. As DNA, the CDR3 is TGTGCCAGCAGTAGAAGGAGGCAGAACTATGGCTACACCTTC.

This clonotype has more than one count but fewer than ten. The gene calls are TRBV7-9 and TRBJ1-6; D is possibly TRBD1 (6 bases). The CDR3 covers 17 residues. The germline V gene encodes CDR1 SEHNR and CDR2 FQNEAQ (reference sequence). With 2 bases removed from V and 6 bases from J, the gap between germline ends came to 17 bases. In DNA form, the CDR3 reads TGTGCCAGCAGCTTAAGTTCTGGCGGCAGGGGTAATTCACCCCTCCACTTT. As protein: CASSLSSGGRGNSPLHF. Full variable domain (outside the CDR3, taken from reference TRBV7-9 and TRBJ1-6): DTGVSQNPRHKITKRGQNVTFRCDPISEHNRLYWYRQTLGQGPEFLTYFQNEAQLEKSRLLSDRFSAERPKGSFSTLEIQRTEQGDSAMYLCASSLSSGGRGNSPLHFGNGTRLTVT.

Ten or more counts support this clonotype. The V call is TRBV12-3 or TRBV12-4, the J call TRBJ2-1; TRBD1 aligns across 8 bases. The CDR3 loop spans 17 amino acids. V lost 5 bases, J lost 1 base, and 10 bases stayed unmatched. The CDR3 sequence: CASSALGQGLSYNEQFF. In nucleotides, the CDR3 is TGTGCCAGCAGTGCCCTTGGACAGGGACTTTCCTACAATGAGCAGTTCTTC.

This clonotype was found many times. The gene calls are TRBV2 and TRBJ2-7; tentatively, D is TRBD2 (6 bases). Trimming removed 8 bases at V and 0 bases at J, with 11 bases between. Germline lookup yields CDR1 SNHLY and CDR2 FYNNEI. The CDR3 consists of 13 residues. CDR3 DNA sequence: TGTGCCAGCCAGCGGGTCGCCTCCTACGAGCAGTACTTC. Translated: CASQRVASYEQYF.

Only a few counts were recorded for this clonotype. The chain employs TRBV19 and TRBJ1-1; D is unresolved. The CDR3 covers 13 residues. Germline CDR1 LNHDA, CDR2 SQIVND (reference sequence). V lost 6 bases and J 4 bases, leaving 12 bases between the germline ends. CDR3 nucleotides: TGTGCCAGTAGCAACCGGGGAGTCACTGAAGCTTTCTTT. This translates into CASSNRGVTEAFF.

This clonotype has just a few counts. V gene TRBV20-1 combines with J gene TRBJ2-2; a weak D match, TRBD2 (6 bases). Germline values: CDR1 DFQATT, CDR2 SNEGSKA (reference sequence). V was pared by 5 bases and J by 6 bases, with 13 bases between. The length of the CDR3 is 13 residues. The CDR3 DNA is TGCAGTGCTGTCCGAGGGGAGGCCGGGGAGCTGTTTTTT. This translates into CSAVRGEAGELFF.

This clonotype has a count of ten or more. This rearrangement joins TRBV6-1 to TRBJ1-2; D ambiguous. Germline V lookup: CDR1 MNHNS, CDR2 SASEGT. The CDR3 is 15 amino acids. V lost 5 bases to trimming and J lost 2 bases, with 15 bases between them. The CDR3 sequence: CASSSNWGGNYGYTF. DNA for the CDR3: TGTGCCAGCAGTTCCAACTGGGGTGGGAACTATGGCTACACCTTC.

The sample holds many counts of this clonotype. V usage is TRBV30 and J usage is TRBJ2-4; 10 nucleotides align to TRBD2. CDR3 length: 15 residues. The V gene's germline CDR1 is GTSNPN and CDR2 SVGIG (reference sequence). The J segment lost 6 bases and the V segment lost 0 bases, leaving 5 bases of the junction unmatched. CDR3: CAWSVPGTSVNIQYF. CDR3 nucleotides: TGTGCCTGGAGTGTACCCGGGACTAGCGTAAACATTCAGTACTTC.

This clonotype is a singleton in its sample. V and J are TRBV4-1 and TRBJ2-1, with 10 bases matching TRBD2. The CDR3 runs 18 residues. V trimming: 1 base; J trimming: 3 bases; junction bases outside the gene matches: 9. Germline V gene data show CDR1 as MGHRA and CDR2 as YSYEKL. The CDR3 DNA reads TGCGCCAGCAGCCAAGGCGTTGGAACTAGCGGGATCTACAATGAGCAGTTCTTC. It codes for CASSQGVGTSGIYNEQFF.

This clonotype was counted ten times or more. V gene TRBV3-1 combines with J gene TRBJ2-1, with 11 bases that match TRBD2. Germline loops: CDR1 LGHDT, CDR2 YNNKEL (reference sequence). J gave up 3 bases and V 4 bases, and 5 bases lay outside the gene matches. The CDR3 contains 16 residues. Here the CDR3 reads CASSLVAGGRYNEQFF. DNA for the CDR3: TGTGCCAGCAGCCTAGTAGCGGGGGGGCGCTACAATGAGCAGTTCTTC.

In its sample, this clonotype was seen many times. This chain links TRBV20-1 with TRBJ1-1; perhaps TRBD1 as D (5 bases). Trimming took 1 base from V and 6 from J, leaving 9 bases between them. The germline CDR1 and CDR2 sequences are DFQATT and SNEGSKA (reference sequence). The CDR3 extends over 12 amino acids. The CDR3 sequence is CSARVGGSEAFF. The DNA of the CDR3 is TGCAGTGCTAGAGTCGGGGGATCTGAAGCTTTCTTT.

In its sample, this clonotype was seen a few times. This chain joins TRBV20-1 and TRBJ2-5; 7 bases agree with TRBD1. V dropped 5 bases and J dropped 5; count of bases not matched to a gene: 14. CDR3 length: 15 amino acids. CDR1 DFQATT and CDR2 SNEGSKA come from the germline V gene (reference sequence). The CDR3 spells CSADGQEETWETQYF. CDR3 DNA: TGCAGTGCTGATGGACAGGAGGAAACCTGGGAGACCCAGTACTTC.

The sample holds a few counts of this clonotype. The chain is built from TRBV5-4 and TRBJ1-1, with TRBD1 matching 11 bases. The CDR3 runs to 13 residues. With V trimmed by 5 bases and J by 6 bases, 3 bases remained unmatched. Germline CDR1 is SGHNT and CDR2 is YYREEE (reference sequence). In nucleotides, the CDR3 is TGTGCCAGCAGAGGACAGGGGGCCGCTGAAGCTTTCTTT. This gives the protein CASRGQGAAEAFF. The complete variable domain, with remaining parts taken from reference TRBV5-4 and TRBJ1-1, reads ETGVTQSPTHLIKTRGQQVTLRCSSQSGHNTVSWYQQALGQGPQFIFQYYREEENGRGNFPPRFSGLQFPNYSSELNVNALELDDSALYLCASRGQGAAEAFFGQGTRLTVV.

The sample holds a few counts of this clonotype. The chain uses TRBV7-2 and TRBJ2-2; D perhaps matches TRBD2 (5 bases). The CDR3 runs to 15 residues. Per germline, CDR1 SGHTA and CDR2 FQGNSA. V lost 1 base, J lost 1 base, and 7 bases lay in between. CDR3 region: CASSLVGVNTGELFF. CDR3 nucleotides: TGTGCCAGCAGCTTAGTCGGGGTGAACACCGGGGAGCTGTTTTTT.

This sequence joins TRBV6-2 or TRBV6-3 and TRBJ1-4; 8 positions agree with TRBD1. The CDR3 totals 15 residues. Trimming cost V 4 bases and J 2 bases; bases outside gene matches: 3. Germline CDR1 MNHEY, CDR2 SVGEGT. The CDR3 DNA sequence: TGTGCCAGCAGTTGGAGGACAGGGACTAATGAAAAACTGTTTTTT. Translation: CASSWRTGTNEKLFF.

This clonotype is termed medium-sized (0.01 to 0.1%). The chain has TRBV5-6 and TRBJ1-2, with a tentative D call TRBD1 (6 bases). In germline, CDR1 is SGHDT, CDR2 YYEEEE. V was trimmed by 2 bases and J by 5 bases, leaving 19 bases between them. The CDR3 sequence is 16 residues long. CDR3 nucleotide sequence: TGTGCCAGCAGCTTCGGGGCATATCAGGGGAGTTATGGCTACACCTTC. Translating it yields CASSFGAYQGSYGYTF.

This clonotype was counted many times. The chain couples TRBV30 to TRBJ1-5; D is unclear. Trimming stripped 0 bases from V and 0 bases from J, with 6 bases between. CDR3 length: 14 amino acids. The germline V gene has CDR1 GTSNPN and CDR2 SVGIG (reference sequence). The CDR3 loop reads CAWSVTTSNQPQHF. The DNA for the CDR3 is TGTGCCTGGAGTGTAACCACTAGCAATCAGCCCCAGCATTTT.

This clonotype has ten or more counts. The chain uses TRBV7-9 and TRBJ2-1; 8 nucleotides line up with TRBD2. Germline V CDR1 and CDR2: SEHNR, FQNEAQ (reference sequence). V trimming: 11 bases; J trimming: 6 bases; junction bases outside the gene matches: 6. This CDR3 is 12 amino acids long. The CDR3 sequence: CAAGTRGNEQFF. CDR3 coding DNA: TGTGCCGCCGGGACTAGGGGCAATGAGCAGTTCTTC. Variable domain in full (rest from reference TRBV7-9 and TRBJ2-1): DTGVSQNPRHKITKRGQNVTFRCDPISEHNRLYWYRQTLGQGPEFLTYFQNEAQLEKSRLLSDRFSAERPKGSFSTLEIQRTEQGDSAMYLCAAGTRGNEQFFGPGTRLTVL.

This sequence joins TRBV19 and TRBJ2-1; 8 nucleotides agree with TRBD1. The germline CDR1 and CDR2 sequences are LNHDA and SQIVND (reference sequence). This CDR3 region has 15 residues. Losses at the gene ends were 3 bases for V and 4 bases for J; bases not matched to a gene: 5. The CDR3 DNA reads TGTGCCAGTAGTATCCCGGACAGGGTTTACAATGAGCAGTTCTTC. This encodes CASSIPDRVYNEQFF.

The V gene is TRBV15, the J gene TRBJ2-2; 8 bases line up with TRBD2. The CDR3 consists of 15 residues. V lost 0 bases and J lost 7; bases outside the gene matches: 4. Germline V gene lookup returns CDR1 LNHNV and CDR2 YYDKDF (reference sequence). CDR3 nucleotides: TGTGCCACCAGCAGAGACGGGGGGGCTGTCGGGGAGCTGTTTTTT. Translation: CATSRDGGAVGELFF.

The CDR3 is CASGPGDDNYGYTF. The CDR3 DNA reads TGTGCCAGTGGGCCAGGGGACGATAACTATGGCTACACCTTC. This sequence joins TRBV19 and TRBJ1-2, with D possibly being TRBD1 (6 bases). Germline V gene sequence: CDR1 LNHDA, CDR2 SQIVND (reference sequence). This CDR3 comprises 14 residues. V was shortened by 8 bases and J by 1 base, with 14 bases between the two germline ends.

This clonotype was seen many times. The gene calls are TRBV5-1 and TRBJ2-2, with D unclear. Trimming shortened V by 4 bases and J by 0 bases, and 10 bases separated the two germline ends. The CDR3 totals 15 residues. Per the germline V gene, CDR1 is SGHRS and CDR2 is YFSETQ. The CDR3 sequence is CASSDDTANTGELFF. The CDR3 coding sequence is TGCGCCAGCAGCGATGACACAGCGAACACCGGGGAGCTGTTTTTT.

Ten or more counts support this clonotype. The V and J genes are TRBV20-1 and TRBJ2-5; D is possibly TRBD2 (5 bases). Germline CDR1 and CDR2: DFQATT and SNEGSKA (reference sequence). The CDR3 is 14 residues long. V shed 3 bases and J shed 5 bases, with 16 bases lying between them. This CDR3 reads CSARILVSAETQYF. The CDR3 DNA reads as TGCAGTGCTAGGATACTAGTGTCCGCGGAGACCCAGTACTTC.